The subject of this entry is one TCR beta chain. Study processing details: Reference gene primers were amplified, and this amplification served to estimate nucleated cell counts. Profiled with immunoSEQ multiplex PCR; TCRdb holds only in-frame clones, not every one. That table furnishes V, J and clone size, whereas the DNA furnished D and trimming. The table records 130,000 to 150,000 clones, roughly 76% of them present only once. The data stem from a study of blood T cell repertoires in COVID-19. Study details: COVID-19 samples collected from the United States, Italy and Spain covered acute and convalescent phases. Sources were T cells, B-cell-depleted T cells, or PBMCs; the material itself was cDNA or gDNA.

Source material: peripheral blood. This receptor was taken from a human donor with acute or convalescent COVID-19. The donor label of this sample is uncertain.

CDR3 amino acids: CASSSSPTGYGYTF. As DNA, the CDR3 is TGTGCCAGCAGTTCCTCACCCACCGGGTACGGCTACACCTTC. The genes are TRBV6-6 and TRBJ1-2; D not certain. Germline V lookup: CDR1 MNHNY, CDR2 SVGAGI (reference sequence). The CDR3 has 14 amino acids. V shed 4 bases and J shed 8 bases, with 17 bases lying between them.